This T cell receptor beta chain was sequenced during a study of T cells expressing NK-cell markers. Notes on the study in general: Also leading the CD3+CD56-NKG2C+ fraction in a few donors were these clonotypes.

TCRdb re-called the 5' RACE reads and catalogs CDR3 proteins one per entry, DNA excluded. The table for this sample gives 300,000 to 450,000 distinct CDR3 sequences. A word on this clonotype: Its antigen is undetermined.

The CDR3 spans 14 residues. From germline, CDR1 is SGHTA and CDR2 FQGTGA. The sample consisted of blood T cells: a sorted CD56 or NKG2C T cell subset, CD4+ or CD8+ T cells, or bulk PBMC T cells (not recorded which). The chain has TRBV7-3 and TRBJ2-2; the D call from TCRdb, TRBD2, cannot be confirmed without DNA. This TCR derives from a man aged 18 to 69 in good health. This CDR3 reads CASSQTSIAGELFF.